The 17 T cell receptor beta chains below come from one sample, sequenced in a study of OX40 agonist ivuxolimab in advanced cancers. The data were produced by immunoSEQ multiplex PCR, yet TCRdb's version contains in-frame clones alone and is incomplete. In the table there are some 74,000 clones, 85% to 90% of which are singletons. The sample in question was CD4+ or CD8+ T cells sorted from blood, obtained in a trial of the OX40 agonist ivuxolimab. The source of these receptors is an adult with an advanced solid tumor such as melanoma, head and neck, liver or kidney cancer.

The chain joins TRBV12-5 to TRBJ2-5, with TRBD2 matching over 9 bases. CDR1 and CDR2 from the germline V gene are LGHNT and FRNRAP. After removal of 3 bases from V and 5 bases from J, the junction contained 4 bases not matched to a gene. The CDR3 consists of 14 residues. In DNA form, the CDR3 reads TGTGCTAGTGGTTTCGGGACTAGCTCGGAGACCCAGTACTTC. Protein: CASGFGTSSETQYF. Full variable domain (remainder filled in from reference TRBV12-5 and TRBJ2-5): DARVTQTPRHKVTEMGQEVTMRCQPILGHNTVFWYRQTMMQGLELLAYFRNRAPLDDSGMPKDRFSAEMPDATLATLKIQPSEPRDSAVYFCASGFGTSSETQYFGPGTRLLVL.

This chain links TRBV29-1 with TRBJ1-3; D might be TRBD1 (6 bases). The CDR3 is 13 residues long. V was clipped by 7 bases and J by 4 bases, with 14 bases between them. Germline V gives CDR1 SQVTM, CDR2 ANQGSEA. The CDR3 protein is CSAGSTGGNTIYF. The CDR3 DNA follows: TGCAGCGCCGGCAGTACAGGGGGAAACACCATATATTTT.

The rearrangement links TRBV2 to TRBJ1-2; TRBD1 matches 7 bases. This CDR3 contains 17 residues. Germline trimming cut 5 bases from V and 7 bases from J; bases unmatched to any gene: 19. Germline V lookup: CDR1 SNHLY, CDR2 FYNNEI. CDR3 nucleotides: TGTGCCAGCAGTACCCGGGACAGAGGAGCCTTGGTCGGTGGCTACACCTTC. Translation gives CASSTRDRGALVGGYTF.

V and J are TRBV7-3 and TRBJ1-5; D call uncertain. The germline V and J ends were trimmed by 1 base and 7 bases, with 8 bases remaining between them. The length of the CDR3 is 13 residues. Germline lookup yields CDR1 SGHTA and CDR2 FQGTGA. The CDR3 DNA follows: TGTGCCAGCAGCTTAAGTAATGAACAGCCCCAGCATTTT. This codes for CASSLSNEQPQHF.

The chain is built from TRBV6-6 and TRBJ1-6, with 10 positions matching TRBD1. Germline lookup yields CDR1 MNHNY and CDR2 SVGAGI (reference sequence). This CDR3 is built from 15 residues. Trimming took 3 bases from V and 7 from J; bases not matched to a gene: 3. DNA for the CDR3: TGTGCCAGCAGTTATCAGGGACAGGGGAATTCACCCCTCCACTTT. This encodes CASSYQGQGNSPLHF.

This clone was seen only once. V and J are TRBV30 and TRBJ1-2; D is possibly TRBD1 (5 bases). Per germline, CDR1 GTSNPN and CDR2 SVGIG (reference sequence). Trimming removed 3 bases at V and 5 bases at J, with 13 bases between. The length of the CDR3 is 13 residues. CDR3 region: CAWRKGPPYGYTF. As DNA, the CDR3 is TGTGCCTGGAGGAAGGGGCCTCCTTATGGCTACACCTTC.

This clone showed up just once. The chain carries TRBV10-3 and TRBJ2-6; D is unclear. The CDR3 runs 11 residues. The germline gives CDR1 ENHRY, CDR2 SYGVKD. V gave up 10 bases and J gave up 0 bases, with 1 base separating them. The CDR3 loop is CATSGANVLTF. CDR3 DNA sequence: TGTGCCACCTCTGGGGCCAACGTCCTGACTTTC.

This CDR3 reads CASSGSWREKPQHF. The CDR3 nucleotides are TGTGCCAGCAGCGGCTCGTGGAGGGAAAAGCCCCAGCATTTT. The V and J genes are TRBV6-5 and TRBJ1-5; D is ambiguous. The CDR3 length is 14 residues. V was shortened by 6 bases and J by 8 bases, with 17 bases between the two germline ends. CDR1 is MNHEY, CDR2 SVGAGI, per germline.

The chain combines TRBV6-5 with TRBJ1-5, with a possible D match to TRBD1 (6 bases). V lost 8 bases and J lost 6, with 14 bases in between. This CDR3 region has 13 residues. Per germline, CDR1 MNHEY and CDR2 SVGAGI. In DNA form, the CDR3 reads TGTGCCAGCGATCAGGGGCGGTTTCAGCCCCAGCATTTT. Residues: CASDQGRFQPQHF.

This clone was seen a single time. In nucleotides, the CDR3 is TGTGCCAGCAGCTTGGGGACGGGACAGGGGGAGACCCAGTACTTC. Encoded protein: CASSLGTGQGETQYF. The chain recombines TRBV5-6 with TRBJ2-5, with 10 bases matching TRBD1. This CDR3 spans 15 amino acids. V lost 0 bases to trimming and J lost 5 bases; unmatched junction nucleotides: 4. Germline V CDR1 and CDR2: SGHDT, YYEEEE.

The chain couples TRBV30 to TRBJ2-6; 9 nucleotides align to TRBD1. The junction had 3 bases not matched to a gene; V was cut back by 7 bases and J by 2 bases. Germline CDR1 reads GTSNPN; CDR2 reads SVGIG (reference sequence). The CDR3 runs 14 residues. CDR3 nucleotides: TGTGCCTCAGACAGGGGGACTGGGGCCAACGTCCTGACTTTC. Translated, it gives CASDRGTGANVLTF.

The rearrangement joins TRBV5-4 to TRBJ2-5; D call uncertain. Germline V gene data show CDR1 as SGHNT and CDR2 as YYREEE (reference sequence). V was pared by 3 bases and J by 0 bases, with 9 bases between. The CDR3 length is 14 residues. CDR3 in amino acids: CASSSVSYQETQYF. The CDR3 nucleotides read TGTGCCAGCAGCTCCGTCAGTTACCAAGAGACCCAGTACTTC. The full variable domain, with the rest looked up from reference TRBV5-4 and TRBJ2-5, is ETGVTQSPTHLIKTRGQQVTLRCSSQSGHNTVSWYQQALGQGPQFIFQYYREEENGRGNFPPRFSGLQFPNYSSELNVNALELDDSALYLCASSSVSYQETQYFGPGTRLLVL.

This clone was observed once. The V call is TRBV27, the J call TRBJ1-5; 9 positions match TRBD1. The CDR3 extends over 15 amino acids. V lost 3 bases to trimming and J lost 7 bases; unmatched junction nucleotides: 7. Germline CDR1 reads MNHEY; CDR2 reads SMNVEV (reference sequence). CDR3 bases: TGTGCCAGCAGTTTCCGAGGACAGGGGAGCCAGCCCCAGCATTTT. It encodes CASSFRGQGSQPQHF.

J is TRBJ1-3 and V is TRBV7-2; no firm D call. Germline assignment: CDR1 SGHTA and CDR2 FQGNSA. This CDR3 has 16 residues. Trimming took off 7 bases at V and 1 base at J, with 17 bases between the two ends. The CDR3 sequence is CASTPTPGPSGNTIYF. The CDR3 DNA is TGTGCCAGCACCCCTACCCCCGGGCCATCTGGAAACACCATATATTTT.

The CDR3 loop is CASSKEDTQYF. The CDR3 DNA reads as TGTGCCAGCAGTAAAGAAGATACGCAGTATTTT. This chain joins TRBV2 and TRBJ2-3; no reliable D call. The V gene's germline CDR1 is SNHLY and CDR2 FYNNEI. The V end was cut by 5 bases, the J end by 5 bases, with 5 bases between. CDR3 size: 11 residues.

This chain connects TRBV18 to TRBJ1-1, with 9 bases lining up with TRBD1. Germline CDR1 reads KGHSH; CDR2 reads LQKENI. V shed 4 bases and J 6 bases; nucleotides not matched to a gene: 6. The CDR3 spans 14 residues. The CDR3 region has the DNA TGTGCCAGCTCACTTCAGGGACAGGGCCCTGAAGCTTTCTTT. Its translation is CASSLQGQGPEAFF.

The CDR3 spells CASSLAQGLGNTEAFF. The CDR3 DNA follows: TGTGCCAGCAGCTTGGCCCAGGGACTTGGGAACACTGAAGCTTTCTTT. The genes are TRBV4-2 and TRBJ1-1; possible D gene TRBD1, 5 bases. Germline CDR1 is LGHNA and CDR2 is YNFKEQ. Trimming cost V 5 bases and J 1 base, with 17 bases left between them. The CDR3 length is 16 residues.